This entry concerns a single T cell receptor (beta chain). Method: immunoSEQ multiplex PCR; TCRdb's copy keeps in-frame clones and lacks some. The table lists 15,000 or so clones, 75% to 85% of them singletons. The data were taken from a study of ipilimumab plus nivolumab after autologous stem cell transplantation. The TCR originated in a male donor with diffuse large B-cell lymphoma. The sample consisted of PBMCs, taken in a trial of ipilimumab plus nivolumab as post-transplant consolidation.

The CDR3 region is CASDRGTEAFF. The CDR3 bases are TGTGCCAGCGACCGGGGAACTGAAGCTTTCTTT. The gene calls are TRBV6-1 and TRBJ1-1; D is unclear. The CDR3 sequence is 11 residues long. The V gene lost 8 bases and the J gene lost 5 bases, with 9 bases spanning the gap. CDR1 is MNHNS and CDR2 is SASEGT in the germline V gene.